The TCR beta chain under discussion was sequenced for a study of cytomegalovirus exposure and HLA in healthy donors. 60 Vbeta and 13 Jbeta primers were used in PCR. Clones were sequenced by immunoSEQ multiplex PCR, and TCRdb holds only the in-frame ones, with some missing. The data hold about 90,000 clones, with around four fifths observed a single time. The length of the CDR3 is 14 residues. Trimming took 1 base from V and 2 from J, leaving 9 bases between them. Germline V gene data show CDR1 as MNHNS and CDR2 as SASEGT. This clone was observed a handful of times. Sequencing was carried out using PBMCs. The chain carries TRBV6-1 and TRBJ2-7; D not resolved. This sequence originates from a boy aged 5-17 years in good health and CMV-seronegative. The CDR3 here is CASSEVAEAYEQYF. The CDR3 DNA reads TGTGCCAGCAGTGAAGTGGCAGAGGCCTACGAGCAGTACTTC.